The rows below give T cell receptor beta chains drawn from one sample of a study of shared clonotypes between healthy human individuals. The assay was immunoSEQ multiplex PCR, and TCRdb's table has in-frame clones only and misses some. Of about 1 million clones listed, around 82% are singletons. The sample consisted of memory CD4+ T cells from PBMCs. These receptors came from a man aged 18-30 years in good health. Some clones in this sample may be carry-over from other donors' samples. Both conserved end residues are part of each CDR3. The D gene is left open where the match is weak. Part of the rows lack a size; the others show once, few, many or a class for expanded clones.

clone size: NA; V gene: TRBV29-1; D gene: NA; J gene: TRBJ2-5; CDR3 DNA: TGCAGCGTTGAAGAGGACGGATCGGAGACCCAGTACTTC; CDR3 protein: CSVEEDGSETQYF
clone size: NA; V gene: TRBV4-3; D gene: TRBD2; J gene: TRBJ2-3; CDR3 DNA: TGCGCCAGCAGCCAAGAAGTCGGGACTAGCGGGAGCACAGATACGCAGTATTTT; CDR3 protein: CASSQEVGTSGSTDTQYF
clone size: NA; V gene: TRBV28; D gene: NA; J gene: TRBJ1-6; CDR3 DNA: TGTGCTGCAACCCATGGGGGAGGGGCCTATAATTCACCCCTCCACTTT; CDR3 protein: CAATHGGGAYNSPLHF
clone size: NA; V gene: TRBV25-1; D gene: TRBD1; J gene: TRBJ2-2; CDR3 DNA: TGTGCCAGCAGCGGGGACAGGAACACCGGGGAGCTGTTTTTT; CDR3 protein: CASSGDRNTGELFF
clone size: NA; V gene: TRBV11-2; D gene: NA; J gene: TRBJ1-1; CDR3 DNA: TGTGCCAGCAGCTTAGTCCCAGGACCGAACACTGAAGCTTTCTTT; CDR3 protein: CASSLVPGPNTEAFF
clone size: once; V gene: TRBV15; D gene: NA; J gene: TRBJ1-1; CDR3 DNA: TGTGCCACCAGCAGAGATTGGCGGGCATTGGGTGAGAACACTGAAGCTTTCTTT; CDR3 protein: CATSRDWRALGENTEAFF
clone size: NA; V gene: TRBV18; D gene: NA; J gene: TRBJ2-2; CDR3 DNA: TGTGCCAGCTCACCACCTAGCAGGACCGGGGAGCTGTTTTTT; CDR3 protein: CASSPPSRTGELFF
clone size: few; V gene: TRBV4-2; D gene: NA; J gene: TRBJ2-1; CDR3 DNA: TGTGCCAGCAGCCAAGTTGCGGCGAGGGACAATGAGCAGTTCTTC; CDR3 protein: CASSQVAARDNEQFF
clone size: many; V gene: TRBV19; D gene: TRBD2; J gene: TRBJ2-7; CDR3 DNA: TGTGCCAGTAGCGTCCGGGGGGAAAGATCCTACGAGCAGTACTTC; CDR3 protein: CASSVRGERSYEQYF
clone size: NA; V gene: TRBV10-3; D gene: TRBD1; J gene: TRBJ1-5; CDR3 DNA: TGTGCCATCAGTGAGCGCCCGGGACAGGAGAATCAGCCCCAGCATTTT; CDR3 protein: CAISERPGQENQPQHF
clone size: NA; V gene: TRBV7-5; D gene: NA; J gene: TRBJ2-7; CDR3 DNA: TGTGTCGGAGCCCAAACGAGCGGGGCCAGCTCCTACGAGCAGTACTTC; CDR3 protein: CVGAQTSGASSYEQYF
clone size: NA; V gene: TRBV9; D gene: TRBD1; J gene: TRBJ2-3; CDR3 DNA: TGTGCCAGCAGCCCGCGGACAGGAAGCACAGATACGCAGTATTTT; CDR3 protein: CASSPRTGSTDTQYF
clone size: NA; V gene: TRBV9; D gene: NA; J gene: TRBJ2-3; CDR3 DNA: TGTGCCAGCAGCGTAGCCAAGGGGGGTGGAGATACGCAGTATTTT; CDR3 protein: CASSVAKGGGDTQYF
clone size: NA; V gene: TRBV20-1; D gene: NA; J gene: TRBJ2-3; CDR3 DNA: TGCAGTGCCGACGCAGGAGATACGCAGTATTTT; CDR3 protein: CSADAGDTQYF
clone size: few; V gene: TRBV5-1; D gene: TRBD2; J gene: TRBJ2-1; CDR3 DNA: TGCGCCAGCAGGAGGGGAGCGGGAGGGCCTAGGGGCCTTGAGCAGTTCTTC; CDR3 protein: CASRRGAGGPRGLEQFF
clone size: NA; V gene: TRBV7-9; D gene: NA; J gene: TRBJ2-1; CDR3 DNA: TGTGCCAGCAGCCCCCGCCCGGGAGTCTCTTACAATGAGCAGTTCTTC; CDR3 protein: CASSPRPGVSYNEQFF
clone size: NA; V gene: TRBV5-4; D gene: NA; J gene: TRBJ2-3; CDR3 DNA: TGTGCCAGCAGTCCCCGGCAGGGTCACACAGATACGCAGTATTTT; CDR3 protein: CASSPRQGHTDTQYF
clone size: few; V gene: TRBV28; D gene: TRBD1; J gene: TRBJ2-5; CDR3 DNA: TGTGCCAGCAGTTCTCTCGGACAGGGCGGCCAAGAGACCCAGTACTTC; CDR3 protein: CASSSLGQGGQETQYF
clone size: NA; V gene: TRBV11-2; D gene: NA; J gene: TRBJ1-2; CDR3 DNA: TGTGCCAGCAGCTTAGGGGCGGCGGGGGTGTCCTCTGGCTACACCTTC; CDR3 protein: CASSLGAAGVSSGYTF
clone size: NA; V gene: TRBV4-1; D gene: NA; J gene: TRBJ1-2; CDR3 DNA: TGCGCCAGCAGCCAGGACACAGGAGCTAACTATGGCTACACCTTC; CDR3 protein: CASSQDTGANYGYTF
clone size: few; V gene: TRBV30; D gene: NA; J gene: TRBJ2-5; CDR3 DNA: TGTGCCTGGAGTGTACTGGCAGGGCCAGCGGTGGAGACCCAGTACTTC; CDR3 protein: CAWSVLAGPAVETQYF
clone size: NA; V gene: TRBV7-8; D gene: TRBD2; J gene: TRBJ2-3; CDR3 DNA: TGTGCCAGCAGCTTATCTAGCGGGGGCACAGATACGCAGTATTTT; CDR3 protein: CASSLSSGGTDTQYF
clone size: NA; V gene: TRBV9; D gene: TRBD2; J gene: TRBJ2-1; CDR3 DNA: TGTGCCAGCAGCCCTGGGAGGGCAAACTACAATGAGCAGTTCTTC; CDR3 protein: CASSPGRANYNEQFF
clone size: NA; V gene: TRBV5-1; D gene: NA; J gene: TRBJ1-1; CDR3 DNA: TGCGCCAGCAGCCTTCAGGCAAGCGCAGACACTGAAGCTTTCTTT; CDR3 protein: CASSLQASADTEAFF
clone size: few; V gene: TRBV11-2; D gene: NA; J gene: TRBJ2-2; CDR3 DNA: TGTGCCAGCAGACCCAGCAGCAACACCGGGGAGCTGTTTTTT; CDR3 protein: CASRPSSNTGELFF
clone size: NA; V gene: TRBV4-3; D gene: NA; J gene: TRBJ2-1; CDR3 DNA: TGCGCCAGCAGTCAAGAGGCGCTGAATGAGCAGTTCTTC; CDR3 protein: CASSQEALNEQFF
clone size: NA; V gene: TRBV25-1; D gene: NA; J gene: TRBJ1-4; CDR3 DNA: TGTGCCAGCAGTGAATATAAAAGGGACACCGAGGCAAAACTGTTTTTT; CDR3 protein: CASSEYKRDTEAKLFF
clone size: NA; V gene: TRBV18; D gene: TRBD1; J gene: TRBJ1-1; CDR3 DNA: TGTGCCAGCTCAACTCCGGGACAGGTTTGGAACACTGAAGCTTTCTTT; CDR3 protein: CASSTPGQVWNTEAFF
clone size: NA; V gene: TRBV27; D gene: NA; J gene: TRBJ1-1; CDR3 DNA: TGTGCCACTCAGGAGTCCGGAGGGACTGAAGCTTTCTTT; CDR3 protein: CATQESGGTEAFF
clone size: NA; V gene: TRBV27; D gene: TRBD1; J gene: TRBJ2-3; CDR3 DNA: TGTGCCAGCAAAAGAGGGGGCGCCAGCACAGATACGCAGTATTTT; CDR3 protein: CASKRGGASTDTQYF
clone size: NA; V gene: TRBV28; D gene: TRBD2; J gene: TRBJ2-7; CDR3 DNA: TGTGCCACCTCGAGCGGGAGGCGGCGCAACGAGCAGTACTTC; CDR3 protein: CATSSGRRRNEQYF
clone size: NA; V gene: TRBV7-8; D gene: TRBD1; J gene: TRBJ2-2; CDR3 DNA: TGTGCCAGCAGCAGCGATCAGGGGGCCACCGGGGAGCTGTTTTTT; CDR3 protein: CASSSDQGATGELFF
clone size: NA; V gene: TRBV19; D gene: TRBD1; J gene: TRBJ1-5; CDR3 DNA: TGTGCCAGTAGTGCCCGCCCGGACAGGGGGGCTAATCAGCCCCAGCATTTT; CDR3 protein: CASSARPDRGANQPQHF
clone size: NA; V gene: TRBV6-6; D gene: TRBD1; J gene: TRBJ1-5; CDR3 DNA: TGTGCCAGTAGGACAGGGGGTATCAATCAGCCCCAGCATTTT; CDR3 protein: CASRTGGINQPQHF
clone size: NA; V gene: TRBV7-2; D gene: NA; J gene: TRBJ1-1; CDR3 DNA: TGTGCCAGCAGCCAAGATCAACGGGGCGACACTGAAGCTTTCTTT; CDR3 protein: CASSQDQRGDTEAFF
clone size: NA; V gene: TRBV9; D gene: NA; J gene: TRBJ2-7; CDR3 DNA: TGTGCCAGCAGCCAACTGCCTAGGACCTACGAGCAGTACTTC; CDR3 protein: CASSQLPRTYEQYF
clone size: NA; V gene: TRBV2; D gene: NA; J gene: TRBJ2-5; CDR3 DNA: TGTGCCAGCAGTTCCCGTAGGGGGTCGGGGGAGACCCAGTACTTC; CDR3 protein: CASSSRRGSGETQYF
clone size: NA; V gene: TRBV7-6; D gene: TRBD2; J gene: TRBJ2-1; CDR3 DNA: TGTGCCAGCAGCTTAGGACTAGCGGGAGGTACCTACAATGAGCAGTTCTTC; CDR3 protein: CASSLGLAGGTYNEQFF
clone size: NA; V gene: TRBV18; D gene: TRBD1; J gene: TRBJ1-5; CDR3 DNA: TGTGCCAGCTCACGAAGGCTGGGACAGGCTATGAAGCCCCAGCATTTT; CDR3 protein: CASSRRLGQAMKPQHF
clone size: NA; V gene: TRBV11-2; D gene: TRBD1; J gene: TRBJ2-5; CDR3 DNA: TGTGCCAGCAGCCGGACAGGGGGGCAAGAGACCCAGTACTTC; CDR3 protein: CASSRTGGQETQYF
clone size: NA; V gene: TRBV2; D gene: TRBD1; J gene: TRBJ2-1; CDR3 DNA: TGTGCCAGCAGCGCCGCCGGGACAGGGTACAATGAGCAGTTCTTC; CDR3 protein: CASSAAGTGYNEQFF